There are a few counts of the clone carrying this T cell receptor beta chain. The antigen remains undetermined. All unsorted peripheral T cells were captured because whole blood was used without fractionation. The data were obtained in a study of HIV-infected patients and healthy controls. Alpha and beta constant-region primers primed reverse transcription of around 540 ng RNA. Alpha and beta chain libraries were made separately by chain-specific third strand synthesis with multiplexing indices. A 5' RACE adapter with a random hexamer and the SP2 primer site was joined to cDNA. TCRdb analysed the 5' RACE reads with MiXCR anew, one entry per CDR3 protein. In the table there are some 20,000 distinct CDR3 sequences, 9% to 10% of which are singletons. Overall study results and limits: In healthy controls, MAIT alpha CDR3s were common; in HIV+ repertoires, severely depleted.

CDR3 length: 13 amino acids. The V and J ends lost 5 bases and 3 bases respectively, with 11 bases between them. Germline V gene lookup returns CDR1 SGHRS and CDR2 YFSETQ. Sequenced material: blood. The chain joins TRBV5-1 to TRBJ1-2; no firm D call. The sequence came from an adult in good health. The DNA for the CDR3 is TGCGCCAGCAGTTCTGACGGTGACTATGGCTACACCTTC. It is translated as CASSSDGDYGYTF.